One TCR beta chain is described in this entry. In the original processing: How many nucleated cells were present was estimated from reference gene primer amplification. TCRdb's table, derived via immunoSEQ multiplex PCR, lists solely in-frame clones and lacks some. The V and J calls and clone size are taken from that table; D and trimming were inferred from the DNA. The sample consists of 65,000 to 70,000 clones, around three quarters of them appearing once. These data originate in a study of blood T cell repertoires in COVID-19. Study summary: The study drew acute and convalescent COVID-19 samples from the United States, Italy and Spain. From T cells, B-cell-depleted T cells, or PBMCs came the material, which was cDNA or gDNA.

In germline, CDR1 is SGHRS, CDR2 YFSETQ. The CDR3 is 14 residues long. The germline V and J ends were trimmed by 2 bases and 8 bases, with 13 bases remaining between them. Sequencing was carried out using peripheral blood. This sequence was found in a human donor in a cohort sampled during active COVID-19. This chain uses TRBV5-1 with TRBJ1-4, with D tentatively TRBD1 (5 bases). CDR3 sequence reads: CASSLGQGSEKLFF. In DNA form, the CDR3 reads TGCGCCAGCAGCTTAGGCCAGGGCTCCGAAAAACTGTTTTTT.